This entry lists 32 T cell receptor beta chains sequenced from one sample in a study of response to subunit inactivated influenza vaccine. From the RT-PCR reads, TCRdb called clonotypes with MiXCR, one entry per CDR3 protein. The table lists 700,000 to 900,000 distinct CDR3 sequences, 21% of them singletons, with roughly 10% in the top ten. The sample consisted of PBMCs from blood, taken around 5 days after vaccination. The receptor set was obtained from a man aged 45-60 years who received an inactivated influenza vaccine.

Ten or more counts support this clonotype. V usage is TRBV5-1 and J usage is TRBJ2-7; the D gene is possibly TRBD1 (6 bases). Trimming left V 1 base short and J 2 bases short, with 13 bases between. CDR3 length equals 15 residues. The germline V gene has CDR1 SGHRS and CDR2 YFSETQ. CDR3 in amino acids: CASSLRGQSTYEQYF. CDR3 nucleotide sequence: TGCGCCAGCAGCTTGAGGGGACAAAGCACCTACGAGCAGTACTTC. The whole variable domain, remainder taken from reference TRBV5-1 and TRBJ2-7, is KAGVTQTPRYLIKTRGQQVTLSCSPISGHRSVSWYQQTPGQGLQFLFEYFSETQRNKGNFPGRFSGRQFSNSRSEMNVSTLELGDSALYLCASSLRGQSTYEQYFGPGTRLTVT.

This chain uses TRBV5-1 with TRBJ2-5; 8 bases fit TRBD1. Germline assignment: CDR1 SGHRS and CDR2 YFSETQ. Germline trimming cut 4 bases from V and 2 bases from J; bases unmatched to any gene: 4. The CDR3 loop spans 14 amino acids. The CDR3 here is CASSKGTGQETQYF. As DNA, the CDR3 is TGCGCCAGCAGCAAAGGGACAGGACAAGAGACCCAGTACTTC. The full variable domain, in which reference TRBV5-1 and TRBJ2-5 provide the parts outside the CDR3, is KAGVTQTPRYLIKTRGQQVTLSCSPISGHRSVSWYQQTPGQGLQFLFEYFSETQRNKGNFPGRFSGRQFSNSRSEMNVSTLELGDSALYLCASSKGTGQETQYFGPGTRLLVL.

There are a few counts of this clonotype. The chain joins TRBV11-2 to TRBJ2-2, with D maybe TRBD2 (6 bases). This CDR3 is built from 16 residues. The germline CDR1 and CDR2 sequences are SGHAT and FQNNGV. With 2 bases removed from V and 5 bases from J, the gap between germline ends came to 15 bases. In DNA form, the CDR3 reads TGTGCCAGCAGCTTAACGGTCAGGGCGGGGACCGGGGAGCTGTTTTTT. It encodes CASSLTVRAGTGELFF.

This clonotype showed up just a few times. As DNA, the CDR3 is TGCAGTGCCTCCGGGACAGGGGCTGAAAAACTGTTTTTT. This sequence encodes CSASGTGAEKLFF. The chain couples TRBV20-1 to TRBJ1-4; 10 bases line up with TRBD1. V shed 6 bases, J shed 7 bases, and the junction held 5 bases outside the gene matches. This CDR3 comprises 13 residues. Germline V gives CDR1 DFQATT, CDR2 SNEGSKA (reference sequence).

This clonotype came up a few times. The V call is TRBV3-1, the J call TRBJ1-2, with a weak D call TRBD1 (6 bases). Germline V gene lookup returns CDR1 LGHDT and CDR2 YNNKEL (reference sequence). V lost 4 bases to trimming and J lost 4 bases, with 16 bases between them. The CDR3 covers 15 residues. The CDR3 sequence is CASSLGQTRGYGYTF. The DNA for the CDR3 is TGTGCCAGCAGCCTAGGACAGACCAGGGGCTATGGCTACACCTTC. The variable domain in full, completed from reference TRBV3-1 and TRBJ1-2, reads DTAVSQTPKYLVTQMGNDKSIKCEQNLGHDTMYWYKQDSKKFLKIMFSYNNKELIINETVPNRFSPKSPDKAHLNLHINSLELGDSAVYFCASSLGQTRGYGYTFGSGTRLTVV.

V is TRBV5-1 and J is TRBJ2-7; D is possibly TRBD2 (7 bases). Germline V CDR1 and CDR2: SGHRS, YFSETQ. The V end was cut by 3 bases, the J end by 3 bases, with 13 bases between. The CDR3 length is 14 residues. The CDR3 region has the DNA TGCGCCAGCAGCTCGGGGGGCAGCTACTACGAGCAGTACTTC. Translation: CASSSGGSYYEQYF.

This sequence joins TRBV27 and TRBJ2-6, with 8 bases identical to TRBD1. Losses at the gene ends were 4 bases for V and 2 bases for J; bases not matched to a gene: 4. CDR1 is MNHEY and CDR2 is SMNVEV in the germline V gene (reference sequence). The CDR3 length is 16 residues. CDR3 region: CASSYQGATGANVLTF. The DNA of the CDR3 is TGTGCCAGCAGTTACCAGGGGGCTACTGGGGCCAACGTCCTGACTTTC.

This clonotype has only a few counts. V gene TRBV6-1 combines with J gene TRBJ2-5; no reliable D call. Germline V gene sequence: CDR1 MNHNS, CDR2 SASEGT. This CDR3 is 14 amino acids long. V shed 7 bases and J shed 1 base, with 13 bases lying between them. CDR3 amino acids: CASTAGTVQETQYF. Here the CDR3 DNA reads TGTGCCAGCACCGCTGGAACAGTCCAAGAGACCCAGTACTTC.

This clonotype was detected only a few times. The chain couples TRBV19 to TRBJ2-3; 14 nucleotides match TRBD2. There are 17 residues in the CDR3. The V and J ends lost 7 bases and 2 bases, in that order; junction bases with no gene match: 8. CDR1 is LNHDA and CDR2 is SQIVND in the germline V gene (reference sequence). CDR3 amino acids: CASTRTSGGSTTDTQYF. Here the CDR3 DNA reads TGTGCCAGTACCCGGACTAGCGGGGGGTCTACCACAGATACGCAGTATTTT.

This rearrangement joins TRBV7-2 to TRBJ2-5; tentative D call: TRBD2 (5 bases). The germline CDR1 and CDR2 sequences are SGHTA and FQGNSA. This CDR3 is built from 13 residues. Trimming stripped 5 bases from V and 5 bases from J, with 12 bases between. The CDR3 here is CASSPGERETQYF. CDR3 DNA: TGTGCCAGCAGCCCTGGGGAGAGGGAGACCCAGTACTTC.

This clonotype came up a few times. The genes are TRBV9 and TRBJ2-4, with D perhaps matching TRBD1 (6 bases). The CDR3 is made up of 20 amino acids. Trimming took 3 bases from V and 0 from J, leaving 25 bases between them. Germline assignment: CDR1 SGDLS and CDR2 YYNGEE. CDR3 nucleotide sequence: TGTGCCAGCAGCGCCGATATATCACTGACAGGCGGACTAGCCAAAAACATTCAGTACTTC. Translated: CASSADISLTGGLAKNIQYF.

The CDR3 reads CASSSGNTDTQYF. CDR3 bases: TGTGCCAGCAGTTCCGGGAACACAGATACGCAGTATTTT. The chain joins TRBV6-2 or TRBV6-3 to TRBJ2-3; D perhaps matches TRBD2 (5 bases). Trimming left V 4 bases short and J 2 bases short, with 7 bases between. From germline, CDR1 is MNHEY and CDR2 SVGEGT. The CDR3 contains 13 residues.

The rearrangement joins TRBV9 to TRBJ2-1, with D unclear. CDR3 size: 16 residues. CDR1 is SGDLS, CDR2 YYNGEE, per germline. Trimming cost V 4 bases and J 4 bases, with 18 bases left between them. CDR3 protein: CASSPQSWGIYNEQFF. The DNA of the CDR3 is TGTGCCAGCAGCCCTCAATCTTGGGGTATTTACAATGAGCAGTTCTTC.

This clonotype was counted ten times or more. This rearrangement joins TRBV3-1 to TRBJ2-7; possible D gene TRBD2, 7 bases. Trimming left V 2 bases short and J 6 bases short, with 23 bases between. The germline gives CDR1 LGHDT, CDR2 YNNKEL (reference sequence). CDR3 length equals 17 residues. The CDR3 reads CASSQIWGGAFSGEQYF. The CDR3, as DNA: TGTGCCAGCAGCCAAATCTGGGGGGGGGCCTTCTCTGGCGAGCAGTACTTC.

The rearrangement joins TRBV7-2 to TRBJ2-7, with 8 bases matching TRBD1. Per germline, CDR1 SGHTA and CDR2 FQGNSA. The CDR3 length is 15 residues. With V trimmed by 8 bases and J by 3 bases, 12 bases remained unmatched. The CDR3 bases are TGTGCCAGCTCCCCGTGGGGAACAGGGGGCTACGAGCAGTACTTC. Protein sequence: CASSPWGTGGYEQYF.

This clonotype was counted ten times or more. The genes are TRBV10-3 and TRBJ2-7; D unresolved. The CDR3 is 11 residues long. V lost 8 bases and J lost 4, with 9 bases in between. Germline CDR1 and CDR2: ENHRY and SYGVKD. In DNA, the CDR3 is TGTGCCATCTACAATTCTTACGAGCAGTACTTC. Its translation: CAIYNSYEQYF.

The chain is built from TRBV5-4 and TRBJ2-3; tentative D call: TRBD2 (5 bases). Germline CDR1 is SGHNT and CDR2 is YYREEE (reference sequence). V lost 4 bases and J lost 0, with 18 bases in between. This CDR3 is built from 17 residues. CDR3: CASSIYQLEISTDTQYF. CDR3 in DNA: TGTGCCAGCAGCATCTACCAACTAGAGATTAGCACAGATACGCAGTATTTT.

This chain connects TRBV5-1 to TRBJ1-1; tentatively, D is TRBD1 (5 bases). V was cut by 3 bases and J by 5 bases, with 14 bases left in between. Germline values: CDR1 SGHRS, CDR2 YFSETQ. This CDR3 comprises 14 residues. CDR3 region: CASSSGPSGTEAFF. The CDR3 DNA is TGCGCCAGCAGCTCGGGACCCTCGGGGACTGAAGCTTTCTTT.

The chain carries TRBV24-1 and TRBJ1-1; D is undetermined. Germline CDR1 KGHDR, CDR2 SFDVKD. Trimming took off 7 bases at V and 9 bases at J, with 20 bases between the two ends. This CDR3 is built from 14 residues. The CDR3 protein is CATSPSGIQEKAFF. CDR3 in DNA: TGTGCCACCAGCCCTTCCGGTATCCAAGAGAAAGCTTTCTTT.

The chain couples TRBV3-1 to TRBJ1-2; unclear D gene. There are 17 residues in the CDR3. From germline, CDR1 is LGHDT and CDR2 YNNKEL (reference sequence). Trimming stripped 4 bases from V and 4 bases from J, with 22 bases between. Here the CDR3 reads CASSPPGLKLTPYGYTF. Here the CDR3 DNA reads TGTGCCAGCAGCCCCCCGGGCCTCAAACTTACCCCCTATGGCTACACCTTC.

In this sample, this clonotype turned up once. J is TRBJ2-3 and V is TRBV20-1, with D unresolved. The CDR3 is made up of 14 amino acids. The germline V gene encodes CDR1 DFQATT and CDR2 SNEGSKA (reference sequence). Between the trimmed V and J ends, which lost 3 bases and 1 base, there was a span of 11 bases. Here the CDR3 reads CSASRSPRTDTQYF. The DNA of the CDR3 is TGCAGTGCTAGTAGGTCACCCCGCACAGATACGCAGTATTTT.

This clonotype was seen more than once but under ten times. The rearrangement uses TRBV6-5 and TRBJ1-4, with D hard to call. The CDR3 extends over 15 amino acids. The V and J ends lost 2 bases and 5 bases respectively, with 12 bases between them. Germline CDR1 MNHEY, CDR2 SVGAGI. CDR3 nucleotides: TGTGCCAGCAGTTACCTCGGACGGAGGAATGAAAAACTGTTTTTT. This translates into CASSYLGRRNEKLFF.

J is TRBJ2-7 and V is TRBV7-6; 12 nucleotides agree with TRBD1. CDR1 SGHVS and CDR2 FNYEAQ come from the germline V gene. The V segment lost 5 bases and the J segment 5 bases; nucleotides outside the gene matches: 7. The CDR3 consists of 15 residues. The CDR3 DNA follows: TGTGCCAGCAGCCAGAGGGGGACAGGGGGCAACGAGCAGTACTTC. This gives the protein CASSQRGTGGNEQYF. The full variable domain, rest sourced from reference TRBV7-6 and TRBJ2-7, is GAGVSQSPRYKVTKRGQDVALRCDPISGHVSLYWYRQALGQGPEFLTYFNYEAQQDKSGLPNDRFSAERPEGSISTLTIQRTEQRDSAMYRCASSQRGTGGNEQYFGPGTRLTVT.

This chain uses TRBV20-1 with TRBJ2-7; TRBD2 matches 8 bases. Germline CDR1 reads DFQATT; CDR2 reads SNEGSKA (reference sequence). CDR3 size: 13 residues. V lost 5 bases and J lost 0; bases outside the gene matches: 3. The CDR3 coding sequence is TGCAGTGCTCTCAGCGGGAGCTCCTACGAGCAGTACTTC. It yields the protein CSALSGSSYEQYF.

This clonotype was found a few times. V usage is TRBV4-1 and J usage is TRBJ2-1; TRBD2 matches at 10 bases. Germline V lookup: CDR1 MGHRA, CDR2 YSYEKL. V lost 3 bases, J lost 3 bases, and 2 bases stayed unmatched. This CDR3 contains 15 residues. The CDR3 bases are TGCGCCAGCAGCCAGTCTAGCGGGAGCTACAATGAGCAGTTCTTC. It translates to CASSQSSGSYNEQFF.

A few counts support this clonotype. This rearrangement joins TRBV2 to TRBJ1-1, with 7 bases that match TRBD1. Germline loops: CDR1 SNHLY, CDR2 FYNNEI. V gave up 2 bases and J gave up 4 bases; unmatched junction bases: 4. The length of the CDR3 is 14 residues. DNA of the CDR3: TGTGCCAGCAGTGAAACCTCAGGGGGCACTGAAGCTTTCTTT. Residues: CASSETSGGTEAFF.

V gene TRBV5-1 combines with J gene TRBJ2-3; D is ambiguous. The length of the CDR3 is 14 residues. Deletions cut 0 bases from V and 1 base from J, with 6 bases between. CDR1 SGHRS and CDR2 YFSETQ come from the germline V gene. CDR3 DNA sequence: TGCGCCAGCAGCTTGGCGGTCGGCACAGATACGCAGTATTTT. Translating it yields CASSLAVGTDTQYF.

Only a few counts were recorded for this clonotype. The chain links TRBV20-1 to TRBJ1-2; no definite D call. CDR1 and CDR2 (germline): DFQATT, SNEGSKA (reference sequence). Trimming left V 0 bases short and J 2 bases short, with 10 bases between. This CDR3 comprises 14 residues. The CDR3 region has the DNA TGCAGTGCTAGAGATCTACATACCAACTATGGCTACACCTTC. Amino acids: CSARDLHTNYGYTF.

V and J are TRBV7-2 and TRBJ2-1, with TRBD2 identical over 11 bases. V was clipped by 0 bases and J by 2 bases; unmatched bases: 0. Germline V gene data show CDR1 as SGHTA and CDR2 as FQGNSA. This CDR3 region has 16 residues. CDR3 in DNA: TGTGCCAGCAGCTTAGCTAGCGGGAGGGCCTACAATGAGCAGTTCTTC. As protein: CASSLASGRAYNEQFF.

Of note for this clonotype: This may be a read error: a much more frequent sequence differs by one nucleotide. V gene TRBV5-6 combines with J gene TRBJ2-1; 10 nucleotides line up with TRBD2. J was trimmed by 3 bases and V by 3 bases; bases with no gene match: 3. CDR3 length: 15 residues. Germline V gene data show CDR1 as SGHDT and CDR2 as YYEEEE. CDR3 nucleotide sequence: TGTGCCAGCAGCTCAGCGGGAGGGCTCTACAATGAGCAGTTCTTC. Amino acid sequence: CASSSAGGLYNEQFF. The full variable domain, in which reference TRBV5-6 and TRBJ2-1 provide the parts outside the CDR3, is DAGVTQSPTHLIKTRGQQVTLRCSPKSGHDTVSWYQQALGQGPQFIFQYYEEEERQRGNFPDRFSGHQFPNYSSELNVNALLLGDSALYLCASSSAGGLYNEQFFGPGTRLTVL.

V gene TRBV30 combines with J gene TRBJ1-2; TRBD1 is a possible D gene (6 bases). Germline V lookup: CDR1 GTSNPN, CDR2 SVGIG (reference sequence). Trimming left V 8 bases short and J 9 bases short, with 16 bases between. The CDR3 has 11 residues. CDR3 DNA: TGTGCCCGGGGGGCAGGCGGAAGCTACACCTTC. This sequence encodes CARGAGGSYTF.

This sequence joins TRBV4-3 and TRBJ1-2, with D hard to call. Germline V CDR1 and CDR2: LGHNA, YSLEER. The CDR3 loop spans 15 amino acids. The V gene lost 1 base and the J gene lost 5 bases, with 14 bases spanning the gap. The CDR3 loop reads CASSQGVESLYGYTF. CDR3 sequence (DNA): TGCGCCAGCAGCCAAGGGGTCGAATCCCTTTATGGCTACACCTTC.